One and the same sample provided the 6 T cell receptor beta chains below, sequenced in a study of cytomegalovirus exposure and HLA in healthy donors. PCR was performed using 60 Vbeta and 13 Jbeta primers. Profiled with immunoSEQ multiplex PCR; TCRdb holds only in-frame clones, not every one. Counted here are about 80,000 clones, around 79% occurring once; the ten biggest clones make up roughly a fifth. Sequences were obtained from PBMCs. The receptors derive from a woman aged 40 to 55 in good health and CMV-seropositive.

The genes are TRBV30 and TRBJ1-1; D gene ambiguous. With 4 bases removed from V and 3 bases from J, the gap between germline ends came to 12 bases. The CDR3 covers 13 residues. The germline V gene has CDR1 GTSNPN and CDR2 SVGIG (reference sequence). CDR3 amino acids: CAWILESDTEAFF. The CDR3 DNA reads TGTGCCTGGATTCTCGAATCGGACACTGAAGCTTTCTTT.

The chain recombines TRBV27 with TRBJ1-5, with no clear D. Germline lookup yields CDR1 MNHEY and CDR2 SMNVEV (reference sequence). Trimming removed 1 base at V and 2 bases at J, with 9 bases between. There are 15 residues in the CDR3. The CDR3 DNA reads TGTGCCAGCAGTTTATTAGGGAGTGGCAATCAGCCCCAGCATTTT. It codes for CASSLLGSGNQPQHF.

The chain is built from TRBV18 and TRBJ1-1, with a weak D call TRBD1 (5 bases). Germline V gene lookup returns CDR1 KGHSH and CDR2 LQKENI. The V and J ends lost 1 base and 4 bases respectively, with 13 bases between them. The CDR3 totals 15 residues. CDR3 DNA: TGTGCCAGCTCACCACGCGGGGGATTCGGCACTGAAGCTTTCTTT. Protein sequence: CASSPRGGFGTEAFF.

This sequence joins TRBV2 and TRBJ1-2; the D is unclear. Trimming shortened V by 10 bases and J by 4 bases, and 19 bases separated the two germline ends. There are 14 residues in the CDR3. Germline V gives CDR1 SNHLY, CDR2 FYNNEI. The CDR3 loop is CANSIDPPGYGYTF. The CDR3 DNA reads TGTGCCAACTCGATCGATCCGCCGGGCTATGGCTACACCTTC.

The rearrangement links TRBV7-9 to TRBJ2-3; D is perhaps TRBD1 (6 bases). Germline V gene data show CDR1 as SEHNR and CDR2 as FQNEAQ (reference sequence). V was cut by 4 bases and J by 0 bases, with 11 bases left in between. The CDR3 spans 15 residues. CDR3 nucleotides: TGTGCCAGCAGCTCTACAGGGATAAGCACAGATACGCAGTATTTT. Its translation: CASSSTGISTDTQYF.

The genes are TRBV10-3 and TRBJ2-5; no firm D call. Judging by the DNA end, TRBJ2-7 fits better; the J call may be wrong. The V gene's germline CDR1 is ENHRY and CDR2 SYGVKD. This CDR3 is 12 amino acids long. This chain's CDR3 is CAIRSTSYEQYF. The CDR3 DNA reads TGTGCCATCAGATCCACCTCCTACGAGCAGTACTTC.